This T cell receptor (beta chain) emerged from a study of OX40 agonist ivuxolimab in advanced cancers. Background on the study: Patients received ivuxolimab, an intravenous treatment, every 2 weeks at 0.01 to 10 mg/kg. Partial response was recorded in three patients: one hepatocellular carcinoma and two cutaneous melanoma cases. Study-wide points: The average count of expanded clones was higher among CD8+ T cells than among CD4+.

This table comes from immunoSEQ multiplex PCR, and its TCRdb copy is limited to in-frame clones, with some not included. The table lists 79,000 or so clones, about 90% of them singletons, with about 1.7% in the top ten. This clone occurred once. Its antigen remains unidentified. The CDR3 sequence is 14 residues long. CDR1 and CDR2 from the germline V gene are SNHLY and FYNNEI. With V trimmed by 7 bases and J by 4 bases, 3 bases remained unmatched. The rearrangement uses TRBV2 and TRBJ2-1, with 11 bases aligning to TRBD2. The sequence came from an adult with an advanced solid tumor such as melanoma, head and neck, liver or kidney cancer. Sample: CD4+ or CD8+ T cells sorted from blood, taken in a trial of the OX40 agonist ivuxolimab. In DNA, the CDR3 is TGTGCCAGCAAGGGGACTAGCGGATACAATGAGCAGTTCTTC. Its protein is CASKGTSGYNEQFF. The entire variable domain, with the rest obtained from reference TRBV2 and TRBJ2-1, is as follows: EPEVTQTPSHQVTQMGQEVILRCVPISNHLYFYWYRQILGQKVEFLVSFYNNEISEKSEIFDDQFSVERPDGSNFTLKIRSTKLEDSAMYFCASKGTSGYNEQFFGPGTRLTVL.